This T cell receptor beta chain was profiled in a study of identical twins. The sample holds many counts of this clonotype. Its target is not known. This CDR3 has 15 residues. Per the germline V gene, CDR1 is SGHRS and CDR2 is YFSETQ. Unmatched junction bases numbered 2, after V lost 0 bases and J lost 3 bases. Overall study results and limits: Because invariant MAIT and iNKT cells could be present, zero-insertion analyses could be partly confounded. Conclusions relied on cross-sectional statistical analysis, not following the same donors.

A universal primer site was incorporated via template switching, and the cDNA contained unique molecular identifiers. MiXCR, run by TCRdb on the 5' RACE reads, gives a single entry per CDR3 protein. Of 450,000 or so distinct CDR3 sequences in the sample, 13% to 15% were seen once. These data were also reused for a study on yellow fever vaccine responses in identical twins.

The sample taken for sequencing was CD4+ T cells sorted from blood. The chain combines TRBV5-1 with TRBJ2-1; 8 nucleotides align to TRBD1. The TCR originated in a woman aged 18-35 years in good health. CDR3 residues: CASSLAGTGYNEQFF. The CDR3 region has the DNA TGCGCCAGCAGCTTGGCCGGGACAGGCTACAATGAGCAGTTCTTC.